This T cell receptor beta chain comes out of a study of OX40 agonist ivuxolimab in advanced cancers. About the study: Ivuxolimab is a fully human IgG2 antibody that activates OX40 (CD134). Study-level points and caveats: Some nonresponders additionally presented with little normalized T-cell clonal expansion.

With regard to this clone: Its matching antigen is unknown.

The repertoire was sequenced with immunoSEQ multiplex PCR; TCRdb's copy has only in-frame clones and lacks some. The sample records about 100,000 clones, roughly 93% being singletons. The sequencing here drew on CD4+ or CD8+ T cells sorted from blood, taken in a trial of the OX40 agonist ivuxolimab. The clonotype originates from an adult with an advanced solid tumor such as melanoma, head and neck, liver or kidney cancer.

The CDR3 DNA sequence: TGTGCCAGTAGTATCCCACCTCCACAGGCGGGCAATCAGCCCCAGCATTTT. This codes for CASSIPPPQAGNQPQHF. The genes are TRBV19 and TRBJ1-5, with D possibly being TRBD1 (5 bases). Trimming took 3 bases from V and 2 from J, leaving 17 bases between them. Germline CDR1 is LNHDA and CDR2 is SQIVND (reference sequence). This CDR3 is 17 amino acids long.